The sequence of this T cell receptor (beta chain) was determined in a study of T cell changes during pregnancy in multiple sclerosis. The CDR3 extends over 17 amino acids. Germline V gene data show CDR1 as LNHDA and CDR2 as SQIVND (reference sequence). J lost 5 bases, V lost 0 bases, and 11 bases had no gene match. Using immunoSEQ multiplex PCR, the repertoire was profiled, and TCRdb retains in-frame clones only, with some absent. The sample records 40,000 to 60,000 clones, about 90% being singletons. The chain carries TRBV19 and TRBJ2-5; 8 bases match TRBD2. This specimen consisted of CD8+ T cells from peripheral blood mononuclear cells, obtained after pregnancy. The sequence derives from a female donor with multiple sclerosis, enrolled in a pregnancy study. CDR3 in amino acids: CASSIDVRGGRWETQYF. CDR3 DNA: TGTGCCAGTAGTATAGATGTCCGGGGGGGCCGGTGGGAGACCCAGTACTTC.